This T cell receptor (beta chain) originates from a study of blood T cells in healthy people across ages (dated by TCRdb to between 2014 and 2017). Notes on the research overall: In model experiments, roughly one uniquely barcoded TCR beta cDNA molecule per two T cells was captured by template switching. Donors were grouped into four age groups: young (average approximately 15 years), middle-aged (under 40), aged (about 60) and long-lived (over 80). The study measured age-related changes in TCR beta repertoire diversity using deep sequencing normalized with unique cDNA molecular identifiers. To avoid experimental bias, donors of different ages were randomly spread across the sequencing lanes. For two donors (one aged 18 to 29 and one aged 80 or older), the study analyzed two additional independent replicas of 1 million unique cDNA reads from the same blood draw. Overall results and qualifications from the work: Estimates of total diversity based on one million sequenced T cells were considered lower bounds and underestimates. The percentage of naive T cells measured by flow cytometry correlated strongly with observed TCR beta diversity. Observed TCR beta diversity per million T cells fell roughly linearly with age, and a significant reduction was already apparent by age about 36. Since profiling was done on bulk unsorted PBMCs, naive and antigen-experienced compartments could not be conclusively compared. Compared with the aged group, the long-lived group had more naive CD4+ T cells, fewer expanded clones and increased TCR diversity, suggesting age selection. Because donor CMV infection status was unknown, age-related changes in expanded clonotypes were potentially confounded.

The CDR3 runs 15 residues from the cysteine to the phenylalanine. CDR3 DNA is the only sequence kept; it has 45 bases, read in frame from the first base. Trimmed from V: 5 bases; trimmed from J: 2 bases; junction bases lacking a gene match: 5. The germline V gene encodes CDR1 MDHEN and CDR2 SYDVKM. The donors were 40 or so Caucasian individuals from Russia, aged roughly 6 to 100 years, who were systemically healthy. Each donor gave ten milliliters of peripheral blood, drawn into EDTA-treated Vacutainer tubes. Ficoll-Paque density-gradient centrifugation was used to isolate PBMCs, with at least 7 million obtained per sample. Total RNA was extracted from PBMCs with Trizol reagent, with at least 6 micrograms obtained per sample. Naive CD45RAhigh/CD27high T cell percentages were measured by flow cytometry on a PBMC aliquot from every donor. Receptor libraries were prepared by 5' RACE. Sequencing was performed on an Illumina HiSeq 2500. A second PCR of roughly 7 to 11 cycles was performed with a sample-barcoded 5' primer and a J-beta primer mix. Each TCR beta cDNA molecule received a unique molecular identifier from a template-switch 5' adaptor carrying 12 random nucleotides. At least 3 million CDR3-containing paired-end reads were obtained from each sample. First-strand cDNA synthesis was performed from all RNA using the Mint cDNA synthesis kit, with priming by a TRBC-specific oligonucleotide. All cDNA was treated with uracil-DNA glycosylase and then went through a first 18-cycle PCR with the universal primers M1SS and BC2_uni_R. As for the authors' bioinformatics: Normalization of each sample was performed by random selection of 1 million high-quality reads, each carrying a distinct molecular identifier. Instead of being binned into consensus sequences, reads with shared molecular identifiers were discarded. MiTCR, run with a Q25 quality threshold and the strictest error-elimination algorithm, handled CDR3 identification, clonotype clustering and error correction. Lower-bound total TCR beta diversity was estimated with a nonparametric unseen species model using Euler transformation. The public reads were run again by TCRdb, first through fastp at Q25 and then through MiXCR, and only productive beta chains were kept. Entries are consolidated by CDR3 protein sequence, retaining the most common genes and DNA. The authors' filters were not applied to this entry. For this sample there are approximately 940,000 distinct CDR3 sequences; 40% to 60% appear just once. Around 15% of the sample lies in the top ten.

In the case of this clonotype: What antigen it recognizes has not been identified. Per-base qualities were not stored, and no clone one base away is much larger.

The sequencing input was blood. The receptor comes from a man aged 30 to 39 in good health. Recombination connected TRBV28 to TRBJ1-2; TRBD1 matches 10 bases in the middle. At the DNA level, the sequence is TGTGCCAGCAGTGGCTCGGACAGGGGGAACTATGGCTACACCTTC. Its amino acids are CASSGSDRGNYGYTF.